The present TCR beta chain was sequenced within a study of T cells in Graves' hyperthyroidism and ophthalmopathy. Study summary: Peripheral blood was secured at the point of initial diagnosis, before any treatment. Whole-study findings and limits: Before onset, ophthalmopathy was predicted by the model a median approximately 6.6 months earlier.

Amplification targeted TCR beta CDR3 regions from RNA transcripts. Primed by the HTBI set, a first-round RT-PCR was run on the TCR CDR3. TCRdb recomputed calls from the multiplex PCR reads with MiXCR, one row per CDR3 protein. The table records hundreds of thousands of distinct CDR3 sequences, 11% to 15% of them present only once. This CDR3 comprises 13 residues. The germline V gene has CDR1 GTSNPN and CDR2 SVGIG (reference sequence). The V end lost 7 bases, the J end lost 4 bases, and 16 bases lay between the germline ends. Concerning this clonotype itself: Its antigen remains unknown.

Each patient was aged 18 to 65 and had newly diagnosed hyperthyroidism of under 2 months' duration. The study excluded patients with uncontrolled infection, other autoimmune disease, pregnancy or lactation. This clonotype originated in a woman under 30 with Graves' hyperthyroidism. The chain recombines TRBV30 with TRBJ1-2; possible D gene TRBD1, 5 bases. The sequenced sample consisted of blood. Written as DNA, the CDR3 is TGTGCCTTTGGGCCGGGGGTCAGCTATGGCTACACCTTC. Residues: CAFGPGVSYGYTF.